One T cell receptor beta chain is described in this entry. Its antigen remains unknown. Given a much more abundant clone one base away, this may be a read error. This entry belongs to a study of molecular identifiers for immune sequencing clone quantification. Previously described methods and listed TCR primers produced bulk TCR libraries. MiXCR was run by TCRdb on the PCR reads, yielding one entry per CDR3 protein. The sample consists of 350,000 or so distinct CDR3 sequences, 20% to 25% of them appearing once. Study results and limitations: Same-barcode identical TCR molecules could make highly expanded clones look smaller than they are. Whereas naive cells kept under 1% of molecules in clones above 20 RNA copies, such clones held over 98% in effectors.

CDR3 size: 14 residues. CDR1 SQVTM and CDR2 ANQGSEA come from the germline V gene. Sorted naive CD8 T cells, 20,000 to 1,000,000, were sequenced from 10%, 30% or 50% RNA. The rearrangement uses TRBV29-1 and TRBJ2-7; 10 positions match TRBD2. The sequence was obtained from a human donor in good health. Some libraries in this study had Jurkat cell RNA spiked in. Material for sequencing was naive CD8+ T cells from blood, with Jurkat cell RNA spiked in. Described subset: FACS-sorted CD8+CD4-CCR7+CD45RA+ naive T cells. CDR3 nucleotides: TGCAGCGTTGTTCCCCTAGCGGGGGCTGTGGAGCCGTACTTC. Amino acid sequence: CSVVPLAGAVEPYF.